What follows are 17 T cell receptor beta chains derived from one specimen sequenced in a study of shared clonotypes between healthy human individuals (TCRdb year 2020). Library method: the immunoSEQ multiplex PCR assay. TCRdb retrieved this table from immuneACCESS and kept in-frame rearrangements only. Not all clones are present; in checked studies, unresolved V genes account for under half, and no reason is known for the remainder. The sample has some 2.4 million clones on record, under 95% of them singletons. In total, the top ten clones hold about 0.39% of the sample. The sample was naive CD4+ T cells from PBMCs. The sample's cell subset or site label, decoded: CD45RA+ positively selected. These receptors all come from a man aged 18 to 35 in good health. Some clones in this sample may be carry-over from other donors' samples.

A word on this clone: At one end, the junction sequence differs from germline, possibly due to a read error. This chain uses TRBV15 with TRBJ2-7, with 7 bases matching TRBD2. CDR1 and CDR2 (germline): LNHNV, YYDKDF (reference sequence). The CDR3 length is 14 residues. The CDR3 sequence: CATSMGGSSHEQYF. CDR3 in DNA: TGTGCCACTAGCATGGGCGGGAGCTCCCACGAGCAGTACTTC. The full variable domain, with the rest looked up from reference TRBV15 and TRBJ2-7, is DAMVIQNPRYQVTQFGKPVTLSCSQTLNHNVMYWYQQKSSQAPKLLFHYYDKDFNNEADTPDNFQSRRPNTSFCFLDIRSPGLGDTAMYLCATSMGGSSHEQYFGPGTRLTVT.

Concerning this clone itself: This CDR3 is also generated by other DNA sequences in the sample. The chain has TRBV6-5 and TRBJ2-2; D gene ambiguous. Germline assignment: CDR1 MNHEY and CDR2 SVGAGI. V was trimmed by 4 bases and J by 0 bases, leaving 3 bases between them. This CDR3 has 13 amino acids. CDR3 in amino acids: CASSSPNTGELFF. In DNA, the CDR3 is TGTGCCAGCAGTTCACCGAACACCGGGGAGCTGTTTTTT.

Details on this clone: The germline gene is not matched at one end of the junction; a read error may be the cause. The chain is built from TRBV4-3 and TRBJ2-3; 7 nucleotides line up with TRBD2. Germline-derived CDR1 and CDR2 are LGHNA and YSLEER. This CDR3 is built from 13 residues. CDR3 protein: CANSLKRGDTQYF. The CDR3 nucleotides are TGCGCCAACAGCCTTAAGCGGGGTGATACGCAGTATTTT.

V and J are TRBV28 and TRBJ2-1, with 13 bases that match TRBD2. This CDR3 is built from 19 residues. The junction had 17 bases not matched to a gene; V was cut back by 6 bases and J by 6 bases. Germline lookup yields CDR1 MDHEN and CDR2 SYDVKM. The CDR3 DNA reads as TGTGCCAGCAGCGCTAGGTCGCAGGGGACTAGCGGGGCCACCAATGAGCAGTTCTTC. This encodes CASSARSQGTSGATNEQFF.

The V call is TRBV15, the J call TRBJ2-7; D possibly matches TRBD1 or TRBD2 (5 bases each). The CDR3 consists of 16 residues. The germline gives CDR1 LNHNV, CDR2 YYDKDF (reference sequence). V lost 0 bases and J 4 bases, leaving 16 bases between the germline ends. CDR3 sequence: CATSRDWGNIYYEQYF. The CDR3, as DNA: TGTGCCACCAGCAGAGATTGGGGGAACATTTATTACGAGCAGTACTTC.

This rearrangement joins TRBV4-1 to TRBJ2-7, with 10 bases identical to TRBD2. This CDR3 has 15 amino acids. After removal of 3 bases from V and 1 base from J, the junction contained 3 bases not matched to a gene. Per the germline V gene, CDR1 is MGHRA and CDR2 is YSYEKL. The CDR3 bases are TGCGCCAGCAGCCACCAACTAGCGGGGTCCTACGAGCAGTACTTC. Protein product: CASSHQLAGSYEQYF.

In the case of this clone: Since a much larger clone is just one base distant, this may be a read error. V gene TRBV9 combines with J gene TRBJ2-1; D gene unclear. V lost 4 bases, J lost 4 bases, and 3 bases lay in between. Germline CDR1 is SGDLS and CDR2 is YYNGEE. This CDR3 contains 11 residues. CDR3 region: CASSLYNEQFF. As DNA, the CDR3 is TGTGCCAGCAGCTTATACAATGAGCAGTTCTTC.

The chain combines TRBV5-1 with TRBJ2-1, with 7 positions matching TRBD2. Germline loops: CDR1 SGHRS, CDR2 YFSETQ. The CDR3 runs 18 residues. Unmatched junction bases numbered 14, after V lost 0 bases and J lost 5 bases. CDR3 amino acids: CASSLVGLTSRQDNEQFF. CDR3 DNA: TGCGCCAGCAGCTTGGTTGGCTTGACTAGCCGACAAGACAATGAGCAGTTCTTC.

The sample holds one count of this clone. The J gene is TRBJ1-1, the V gene TRBV2; the D is unclear. The CDR3 loop spans 12 amino acids. Per germline, CDR1 SNHLY and CDR2 FYNNEI. With 3 bases removed from V and 7 bases from J, the gap between germline ends came to 9 bases. In DNA, the CDR3 is TGTGCCAGCAGTGACGACACTCATGAAGCTTTCTTT. Translated: CASSDDTHEAFF.

J is TRBJ2-1 and V is TRBV7-8, with 11 bases fitting TRBD2. This CDR3 contains 16 residues. The germline V gene has CDR1 SGHVS and CDR2 FQNEAQ. J lost 2 bases, V lost 3 bases, and 3 bases had no gene match. In DNA, the CDR3 is TGTGCCAGCAGCTTGGGACTAGCGGAACCCTACAATGAGCAGTTCTTC. Translated: CASSLGLAEPYNEQFF.

CDR3 region: CASSVGPGGGGSSTYGYTF. For the CDR3, the DNA is TGTGCCAGCAGCGTAGGCCCCGGGGGGGGAGGAAGCTCTACCTATGGCTACACCTTC. The rearrangement links TRBV9 to TRBJ1-2; a possible D gene is TRBD1 (5 bases). The V and J ends lost 0 bases and 4 bases respectively, with 25 bases between them. There are 19 residues in the CDR3. The germline V gene has CDR1 SGDLS and CDR2 YYNGEE.

This chain uses TRBV28 with TRBJ1-2, with D unclear. Germline V lookup: CDR1 MDHEN, CDR2 SYDVKM. Trimming pared 4 bases from V and 5 bases from J, leaving 5 bases between. The CDR3 extends over 11 amino acids. The DNA for the CDR3 is TGTGCCAGCAGTTGGCCTTATGGCTACACCTTC. Residues: CASSWPYGYTF.

This chain connects TRBV5-6 to TRBJ2-2; 7 positions agree with TRBD2. CDR3 length: 15 amino acids. The ends lost 4 bases at V and 3 bases at J; junction bases unmatched: 6. CDR1 is SGHDT, CDR2 YYEEEE, per germline. The CDR3 bases are TGTGCCAGCAGCCGGGACTACCCGGACACCGGGGAGCTGTTTTTT. Its protein product is CASSRDYPDTGELFF. The entire variable domain, with the rest obtained from reference TRBV5-6 and TRBJ2-2, is as follows: DAGVTQSPTHLIKTRGQQVTLRCSPKSGHDTVSWYQQALGQGPQFIFQYYEEEERQRGNFPDRFSGHQFPNYSSELNVNALLLGDSALYLCASSRDYPDTGELFFGEGSRLTVL.

This chain links TRBV13 with TRBJ2-1, with 10 nucleotides matching TRBD2. Looked up from germline, CDR1 is PRHDT and CDR2 is FYEKMQ (reference sequence). CDR3 length equals 15 residues. V shed 5 bases, J shed 3 bases, and the junction held 4 bases outside the gene matches. CDR3 residues: CASSPRTSGYNEQFF. The CDR3 coding sequence is TGTGCCAGCAGCCCTAGGACTAGCGGCTACAATGAGCAGTTCTTC.

This chain connects TRBV7-9 to TRBJ1-4; D is perhaps TRBD1 (6 bases). This CDR3 is built from 16 residues. The V end lost 5 bases, the J end lost 0 bases, and 13 bases lay between the germline ends. Germline loops: CDR1 SEHNR, CDR2 FQNEAQ (reference sequence). In nucleotides, the CDR3 is TGTGCCAGCAGCCCGAGAGGGGGGGCAACTAATGAAAAACTGTTTTTT. Its translation is CASSPRGGATNEKLFF.

The J gene is TRBJ2-5, the V gene TRBV4-1; D is possibly TRBD2 (6 bases). The CDR3 runs to 17 residues. CDR1 and CDR2 from the germline V gene are MGHRA and YSYEKL. V lost 0 bases, J lost 7 bases, and 21 bases lay in between. The CDR3 sequence is CASSQDPSGLAIGTQYF. CDR3 nucleotides: TGCGCCAGCAGCCAAGATCCCAGTGGGCTAGCGATAGGGACCCAGTACTTC.

The chain recombines TRBV5-4 with TRBJ2-2; D may be TRBD2 (5 bases). The CDR3 contains 14 residues. V was pared by 0 bases and J by 5 bases, with 8 bases between. CDR1 is SGHNT and CDR2 is YYREEE in the germline V gene (reference sequence). The chain's CDR3 is CASSLASGTGELFF. For the CDR3, the DNA is TGTGCCAGCAGCTTGGCGTCGGGGACCGGGGAGCTGTTTTTT.